This passage covers 5 T cell receptor beta chains from one sample sequenced in a study of metastatic and nonmetastatic thyroid tumors. Every patient was untreated before thyroid surgery. TCRdb re-clonotyped the PCR reads through MiXCR. Among about 38,000 clones listed, over 40% were seen once. What was sequenced was tumor tissue. The receptor source for this set is a male donor with papillary thyroid cancer or a benign thyroid nodule (not recorded which). Some clones in this sample may be carry-over from other donors' samples.

V is TRBV2 and J is TRBJ2-2; D perhaps matches TRBD2 (6 bases). The CDR3 consists of 16 residues. V gave up 2 bases and J gave up 1 base, with 11 bases separating them. The germline V gene encodes CDR1 SNHLY and CDR2 FYNNEI. The CDR3 DNA reads as TGTGCCAGCAGTGAACGAGGCGGGATGAACACCGGGGAGCTGTTTTTT. Translation: CASSERGGMNTGELFF. The full variable domain, with the rest looked up from reference TRBV2 and TRBJ2-2, is EPEVTQTPSHQVTQMGQEVILRCVPISNHLYFYWYRQILGQKVEFLVSFYNNEISEKSEIFDDQFSVERPDGSNFTLKIRSTKLEDSAMYFCASSERGGMNTGELFFGEGSRLTVL.

This clone has only one observation. CDR3 coding DNA: TGTGCCAGTAGTATATCCTCCTTAAAGCGGGAGTATGATGAGCAGTTCTTC. Encoded protein: CASSISSLKREYDEQFF. V is TRBV19 and J is TRBJ2-1; 8 bases are shared with TRBD2. V lost 2 bases to trimming and J lost 8 bases; unmatched junction nucleotides: 14. The CDR3 sequence is 17 residues long. Germline CDR1 reads LNHDA; CDR2 reads SQIVND (reference sequence).

This chain joins TRBV20-1 and TRBJ1-5; D is uncertain. V shed 2 bases and J shed 0 bases, with 23 bases lying between them. The CDR3 consists of 19 residues. Germline CDR1 and CDR2: DFQATT and SNEGSKA (reference sequence). The CDR3 DNA is TGCAGTGCTAGACGCCTGGAATGGGAAGGGAAATATAGCAATCAGCCCCAGCATTTT. Encoded protein: CSARRLEWEGKYSNQPQHF.

This chain connects TRBV6-1 to TRBJ1-3; no clear D gene. Germline lookup yields CDR1 MNHNS and CDR2 SASEGT. The CDR3 has 13 residues. Trimming stripped 7 bases from V and 4 bases from J, with 11 bases between. The CDR3 DNA reads as TGTGCCAGCACAAGCACAGTAGGAAACACCATATATTTT. It yields the protein CASTSTVGNTIYF.

This clone was detected many times. The chain couples TRBV6-5 to TRBJ1-3; possibly TRBD1 for D (5 bases). This CDR3 is built from 14 residues. The V gene's germline CDR1 is MNHEY and CDR2 SVGAGI. V lost 2 bases to trimming and J lost 0 bases, with 5 bases between them. CDR3 sequence (DNA): TGTGCCAGCAGTTACGACAGCTCTGGAAACACCATATATTTT. It translates to CASSYDSSGNTIYF.